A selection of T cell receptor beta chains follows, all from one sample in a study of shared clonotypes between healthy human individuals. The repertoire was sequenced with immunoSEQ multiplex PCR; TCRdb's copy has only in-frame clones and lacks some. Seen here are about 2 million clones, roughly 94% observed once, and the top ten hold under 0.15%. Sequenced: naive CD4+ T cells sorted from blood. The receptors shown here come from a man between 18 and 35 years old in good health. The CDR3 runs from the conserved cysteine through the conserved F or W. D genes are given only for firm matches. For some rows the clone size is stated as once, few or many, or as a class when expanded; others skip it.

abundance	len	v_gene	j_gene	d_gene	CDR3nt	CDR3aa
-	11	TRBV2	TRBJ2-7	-	TGTGCCAGCACCGCTTCCTACGAGCAGTACTTC	CASTASYEQYF
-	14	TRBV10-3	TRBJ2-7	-	TGTGCCATCAGTCCACAGGTCCTCGGCTACGAGCAGTACTTC	CAISPQVLGYEQYF
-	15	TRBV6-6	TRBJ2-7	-	TGTGCCAGCAGTTCGGAACCCCGGAAGGGAGGCGAGCAGTACTTC	CASSSEPRKGGEQYF
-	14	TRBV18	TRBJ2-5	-	TGTGCCAGCTCACCACCCGGACAGCAAGAGACCCAGTACTTC	CASSPPGQQETQYF
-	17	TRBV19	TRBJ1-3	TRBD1	TGTGCCAGTAGTACGCCTTCTGGGACAGGGGCGGGAAACACCATATATTTT	CASSTPSGTGAGNTIYF
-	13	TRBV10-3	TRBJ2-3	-	TGTGCCATCAGCACTCGAGAACTAGATACGCAGTATTTT	CAISTRELDTQYF
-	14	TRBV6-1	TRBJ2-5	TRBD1	TGTGCCAGCAGGCAGGGGGCCGTACAAGAGACCCAGTACTTC	CASRQGAVQETQYF
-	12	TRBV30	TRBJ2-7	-	TGTGCCTGGAGTGTAAACTCCTACGAGCAGTACTTC	CAWSVNSYEQYF
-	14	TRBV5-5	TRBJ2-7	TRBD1	TGTGCCAGCAGCTGGGGACAGGGGGCCTACGAGCAGTACTTC	CASSWGQGAYEQYF
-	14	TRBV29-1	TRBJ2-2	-	TGCAGCGTTGGTACGGAGTCGAACACCGGGGAGCTGTTTTTT	CSVGTESNTGELFF
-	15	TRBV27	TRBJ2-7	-	TGTGCCAGCAGTTTAAGCCGGGGCTCGACCTACGAGCAGTACTTC	CASSLSRGSTYEQYF
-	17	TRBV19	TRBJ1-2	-	TGTGCCAGTAGGCCGGGACCGTTTTCTACCACGACGCACGGCTACACCTTC	CASRPGPFSTTTHGYTF
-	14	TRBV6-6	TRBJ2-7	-	TGTGCCAGCACCGTCGACAGATCTGGCTACGAGCAGTACTTC	CASTVDRSGYEQYF
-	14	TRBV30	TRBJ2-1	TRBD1	TGTGCCTGGAATGGACAGGGGGTGTACAATGAGCAGTTCTTC	CAWNGQGVYNEQFF
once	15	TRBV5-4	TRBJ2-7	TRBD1	TGTGCCAGCAGCTTCCGATTGACAGGGGGCTACGAGCAGTACTTC	CASSFRLTGGYEQYF
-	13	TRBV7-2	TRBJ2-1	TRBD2	TGTGCCAGCTCCCACGGACTAGCCAATGAGCAGTTCTTC	CASSHGLANEQFF
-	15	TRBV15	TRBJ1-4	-	TGTGCCACCAGCATGAGTGTCCAGGCGAGTGAAAAACTGTTTTTT	CATSMSVQASEKLFF
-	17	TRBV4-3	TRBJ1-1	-	TGCGCCAGCAGCCAAGAGTCGCAGAGTACTGCGAACACTAAAGCTTTCTTT	CASSQESQSTANTKAFF
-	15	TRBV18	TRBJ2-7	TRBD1	TGTGCCAGCTCACCAAGCAGGACAGGGGACCACGAGCAGTACTTC	CASSPSRTGDHEQYF
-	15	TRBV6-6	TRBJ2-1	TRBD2	TGTGCCAGCAGTCGACTAGCGGGGGGGCTTTATGAGCAGTTCTTC	CASSRLAGGLYEQFF
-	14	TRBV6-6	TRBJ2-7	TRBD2	TGTGCCAGCACCCTTAGCGGGAGCGGCTACGAGCAGTACTTC	CASTLSGSGYEQYF
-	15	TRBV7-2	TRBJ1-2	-	TGTGCCAGCAGCTCATACCGGACAGCTAACTATGGCTACACCTTC	CASSSYRTANYGYTF
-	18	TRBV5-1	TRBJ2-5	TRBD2	TGCGCCAGCAAGTTCAGCAGTAGGAGCGGGGGCCGACAAGAGACCCAGTACTTC	CASKFSSRSGGRQETQYF
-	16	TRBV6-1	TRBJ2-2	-	TGTGCCAGCAGTGCAAATACAGTGCGACTTACCGGGGAGCTGTTTTTT	CASSANTVRLTGELFF
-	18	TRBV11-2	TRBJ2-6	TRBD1	TGTGCCAGCAGCTTATTCGGACAGGGGATGGCTGGGGCCAACGTCCTGACTTTC	CASSLFGQGMAGANVLTF
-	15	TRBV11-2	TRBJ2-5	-	TGTGCCAGCAGCAAAAGTGTGTCAGTTCAAGAGACCCAGTACTTC	CASSKSVSVQETQYF
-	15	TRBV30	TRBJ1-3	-	TGTGCCTGGAAGTTGGCGGGTTCCGCTGGAAACACCATATATTTT	CAWKLAGSAGNTIYF
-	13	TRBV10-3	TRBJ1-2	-	TGTGCCATCAGTGAGTCGCAAGTACAGGTCTACACCTTC	CAISESQVQVYTF
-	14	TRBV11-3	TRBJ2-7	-	TGTGCCAGCAGCTTAGATCGGTCCCAGTACGAGCAGTACTTC	CASSLDRSQYEQYF
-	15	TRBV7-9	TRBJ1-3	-	TGTGCCAGCAGCCGGAGCGGAGGAACTGGAAACACCATATATTTT	CASSRSGGTGNTIYF
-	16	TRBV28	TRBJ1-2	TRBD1	TGTGCCAGCAGTTTCCAAAGACAGGGGGCGGTAGGTGGCTACACCTTC	CASSFQRQGAVGGYTF
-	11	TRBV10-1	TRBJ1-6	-	TGCGCCAGCAGTGAGTCGATTTCCCTCCACTTT	CASSESISLHF
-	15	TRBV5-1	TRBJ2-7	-	TGCGCCAGCAGCTTGTCTGGGGTGTTCCCCTACGAGCAGTACTTC	CASSLSGVFPYEQYF
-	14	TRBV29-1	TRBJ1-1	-	TGCAGCGTTGAGCGAGGGGATTTAGCCACTGAAGCTTTCTTT	CSVERGDLATEAFF
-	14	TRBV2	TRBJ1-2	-	TGTGCCAGCAGTGACTCAGGGGATCGGTATGGCTACACCTTC	CASSDSGDRYGYTF
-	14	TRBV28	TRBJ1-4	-	TGTGCCAGCAGCCCTGGGTCTTACCATGAAAAACTGTTTTTT	CASSPGSYHEKLFF
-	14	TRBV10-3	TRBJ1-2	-	TGTGCCATCAGTGCGGGCACAGTCAACTATGGCTACACCTTC	CAISAGTVNYGYTF
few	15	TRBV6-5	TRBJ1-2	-	TGTGCCAGCAGTCTAACAGGGTCCCCTAACTATGGCTACACCTTC	CASSLTGSPNYGYTF
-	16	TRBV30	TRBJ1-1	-	TGTGCCTGGAGTGTATGGCGTAAAAAGGAGGGCACTGAAGCTTTCTTT	CAWSVWRKKEGTEAFF
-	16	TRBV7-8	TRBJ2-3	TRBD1	TGTGCCAGCACCGCTACCCCGGGACAGGGTCCAGATACGCAGTATTTT	CASTATPGQGPDTQYF
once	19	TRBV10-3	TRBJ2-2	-	TGTGCCATCAGTGAGTCTATCAATAAGGGACGGGCTTACGCCGGGGAGCTGTTTTTT	CAISESINKGRAYAGELFF
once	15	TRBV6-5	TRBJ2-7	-	TGTGCCACCATACAAGGGCCTTCGATCGGGTACGAGCAGTACTTC	CATIQGPSIGYEQYF
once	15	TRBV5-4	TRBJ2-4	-	TGTGCCAGCAGCTTTACGGGACCGTCACTTAGGGTTCAGTACTTC	CASSFTGPSLRVQYF
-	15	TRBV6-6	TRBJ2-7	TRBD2	TGTGCCAGCAGTTACTCGGCGGGAGGGGCCTACGAGCAGTACTTC	CASSYSAGGAYEQYF
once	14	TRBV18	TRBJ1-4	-	TGTGCCAGCTCAATGTTTGCAACTAATGAAAAACTGTTTTTT	CASSMFATNEKLFF
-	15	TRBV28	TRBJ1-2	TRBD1	TGTGCCAGCAGTCCCGGGGGACAGCTCCTTGATGGCTACACCTTC	CASSPGGQLLDGYTF
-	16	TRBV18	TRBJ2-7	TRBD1	TGTGCCAGCTCACCAAGGGACAGGGGTTGGCTGGACGAGCAGTACTTC	CASSPRDRGWLDEQYF
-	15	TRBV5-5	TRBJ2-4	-	TGTGCCAGCAGCGAGGTGCTCACAACCAAAAACATTCAGTACTTC	CASSEVLTTKNIQYF
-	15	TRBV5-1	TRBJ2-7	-	TGCGCCAGCAGCCGCTCCGGGACGGCTTCCTACGAGCAGTACTTC	CASSRSGTASYEQYF
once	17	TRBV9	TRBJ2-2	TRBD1	TGTGCCAGCAGCACACCACAGGGACAGATAAACACCGGGGAGCTGTTTTTT	CASSTPQGQINTGELFF
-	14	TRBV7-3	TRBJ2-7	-	TGTGCCAGCAGCCCCACCTCGACAGTATCCGAGCAGTACTTC	CASSPTSTVSEQYF
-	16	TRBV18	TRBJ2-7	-	TGTGCCAGCTCACCCCTGGGGGGGGCACAGACCTACGAGCAGTACTTC	CASSPLGGAQTYEQYF
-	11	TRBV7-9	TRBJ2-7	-	TGTGCCAGCAGTCGTGCCTACGAGCAGTACTTC	CASSRAYEQYF
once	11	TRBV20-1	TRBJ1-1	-	TGCAGTGTTTTGAGGGTCACTGAAGCTTTCTTT	CSVLRVTEAFF
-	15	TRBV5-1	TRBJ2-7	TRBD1	TGCGCCAGCAGCCAGGGACAGGGCAGCTCCTACGAGCAGTACTTC	CASSQGQGSSYEQYF
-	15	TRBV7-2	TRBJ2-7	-	TGTGCCAGCAGCCCCCGCGATAGTTGGAGCCACGAGCAGTACTTC	CASSPRDSWSHEQYF
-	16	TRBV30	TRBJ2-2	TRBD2	TGTGCCTGGAGTGTTCGGTCTAGCGGGGGTACCGGGGAGCTGTTTTTT	CAWSVRSSGGTGELFF
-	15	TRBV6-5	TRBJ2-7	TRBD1	TGTGCCAGCAGGCGGACCGGGACAGGGGTACACGAGCAGTACTTC	CASRRTGTGVHEQYF
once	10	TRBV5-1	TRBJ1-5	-	TGCGCCAGCCGGCCACAGCCCCAGCATTTT	CASRPQPQHF